This is a list of T cell receptor beta chains from one sample in a study of blood T cell repertoires in COVID-19. Libraries were prepared by immunoSEQ multiplex PCR; TCRdb keeps only in-frame clonotypes and omits some of them. The sample has about 71,000 clones, more than 80% seen once; the top ten hold 4.5% to 5.5%. Specimen: peripheral blood. Receptors were obtained from a man at least 80 years old with acute or convalescent COVID-19. Each CDR3 is given with its conserved first and last residue. The D gene is left open where the match is weak. A row's size may be missing; if present it is once, few, many or a size class.

V gene	D gene	J gene	clone size	CDR3 protein	CDR3 DNA
TRBV9	TRBD1	TRBJ1-1	-	CASSGDRDETEAFF	TGTGCCAGCAGCGGAGACAGGGATGAGACTGAAGCTTTCTTT
TRBV7-2	TRBD1	TRBJ1-1	few	CASSWGQGNTEAFF	TGTGCCAGCAGCTGGGGACAGGGAAACACTGAAGCTTTCTTT
TRBV12-5	TRBD1	TRBJ2-2	once	CASGEGAKDTGELFF	TGTGCTAGTGGTGAGGGGGCTAAGGACACCGGGGAGCTGTTTTTT
TRBV5-1	-	TRBJ2-7	-	CASSYREHSYEQYF	TGCGCCAGCTCCTACCGGGAGCACTCCTACGAGCAGTACTTC
TRBV12-5	-	TRBJ2-3	-	CASAWDTSTDTQYF	TGTGCTAGTGCCTGGGACACTAGCACAGATACGCAGTATTTT
TRBV2	-	TRBJ2-1	-	CASSPMEGAINEQFF	TGTGCCAGCAGCCCGATGGAGGGGGCCATCAATGAGCAGTTCTTC
TRBV19	-	TRBJ1-2	-	CASSWTENYGYTF	TGTGCCAGTAGCTGGACAGAGAACTATGGCTACACCTTC
TRBV11-3	-	TRBJ2-3	-	CASSSRQTDTQYF	TGTGCCAGCAGCTCGCGACAGACAGATACGCAGTATTTT
TRBV7-9	-	TRBJ1-5	-	CAGTRGDQPQHF	TGTGCCGGAACGCGGGGGGATCAGCCCCAGCATTTT
TRBV5-1	TRBD1	TRBJ1-5	few	CASSLGGTENQPQHF	TGCGCCAGCAGCTTAGGTGGGACAGAAAATCAGCCCCAGCATTTT
TRBV9	-	TRBJ2-2	-	CASSVVSGTHGELFF	TGTGCCAGCAGCGTGGTCTCAGGGACTCACGGGGAGCTGTTTTTT
TRBV6-4	-	TRBJ1-1	-	CASRGGAAEAFF	TGTGCCAGCAGGGGGGGGGCCGCTGAAGCTTTCTTT
TRBV5-4	-	TRBJ2-5	-	CASSPRGGTQETQYF	TGTGCCAGCAGCCCCCGTGGGGGGACCCAAGAGACCCAGTACTTC
TRBV25-1	TRBD1	TRBJ2-5	-	CASSTTGGEETQYF	TGTGCCAGCAGTACCACAGGGGGCGAGGAGACCCAGTACTTC
TRBV6-2/TRBV6-3	TRBD2	TRBJ2-7	-	CASSYSRLAGTYEQYF	TGTGCCAGCAGTTACTCCCGCTTAGCGGGCACCTACGAGCAGTACTTC
TRBV7-2	-	TRBJ1-1	-	CASSSTGMNTEAFF	TGTGCCAGCAGCTCGACAGGAATGAACACTGAAGCTTTCTTT
TRBV19	TRBD2	TRBJ2-1	-	CASSIVSGGGNEQFF	TGTGCCAGTAGTATAGTAAGCGGGGGGGGCAATGAGCAGTTCTTC
TRBV7-2	TRBD2	TRBJ2-1	-	CASSPGGPRYNEQFF	TGTGCCAGCAGTCCGGGAGGGCCTAGGTACAATGAGCAGTTCTTC
TRBV5-1	TRBD1	TRBJ1-3	-	CASSLVPGQGGGTIYF	TGCGCCAGCAGCTTGGTTCCCGGACAGGGGGGTGGCACCATATATTTT
TRBV3-1/TRBV3-2	TRBD1	TRBJ1-5	-	CASSPRQGRQPQHF	TGTGCCAGCAGCCCCAGACAGGGGAGGCAGCCCCAGCATTTT
TRBV3-1/TRBV3-2	-	TRBJ2-7	-	CASSRSSTRYEQYF	TGTGCCAGCAGCCGCTCATCGACTAGGTATGAGCAGTACTTC
TRBV6-5	TRBD1	TRBJ2-3	-	CAARTGGADTQYF	TGTGCCGCCAGGACAGGGGGAGCAGATACGCAGTATTTT
TRBV7-9	TRBD1	TRBJ1-3	-	CASSRPTGQMTSGNTIYF	TGTGCCAGCAGCCGACCGACGGGACAGATGACCTCTGGAAACACCATATATTTT
TRBV6-2/TRBV6-3	TRBD1	TRBJ1-3	-	CASSYFGQGQNTIYF	TGTGCCAGCAGTTACTTCGGACAGGGACAAAACACCATATATTTT
TRBV6-5	-	TRBJ2-7	once	CASSYSIGQSSYEQYF	TGTGCCAGCAGTTACTCCATAGGACAGTCCTCCTACGAGCAGTACTTC
TRBV19	-	TRBJ1-2	-	CASSTSGAVYGYTF	TGTGCCAGTAGTACTTCAGGGGCGGTCTATGGCTACACCTTC
TRBV11-2	-	TRBJ1-2	-	CASSLEFGGGYGYTF	TGTGCCAGCAGCTTAGAGTTCGGTGGAGGCTATGGCTACACCTTC
TRBV6-6	-	TRBJ2-7	-	CATFDYGGNSYEQYF	TGTGCCACCTTTGATTACGGCGGGAACTCCTACGAGCAGTACTTC